Listed here is a single T cell receptor beta chain. The protocol was immunoSEQ multiplex PCR, while the TCRdb copy is restricted to in-frame clones and leaves out a portion. This table has about 150,000 clones, roughly 93% appearing once. The data stem from a study of control samples from healthy donors and cancer patients. The CDR3 contains 14 residues. Germline lookup yields CDR1 GTSNPN and CDR2 SVGIG (reference sequence). V lost 4 bases to trimming and J lost 11 bases, with 23 bases between them. The chain joins TRBV30 to TRBJ1-1, with unresolved D. The source of this sequence is a man younger than 35 in good health. The sample consisted of blood. The CDR3 DNA reads as TGTGCCTGGAATCCCGCCCGAGACATGGGGAACGCTTTCTTT. Residues: CAWNPARDMGNAFF.